The present entry profiles one T cell receptor beta chain with its context. Its target is not known. The record originates from a study of cytomegalovirus exposure and HLA in healthy donors. Study-wide results and caveats: Across all donors, roughly uniform sequencing depth was an assumption of the presence/absence analyses.

60 Vbeta and 13 Jbeta primers were used in PCR. Clones were sequenced by immunoSEQ multiplex PCR, and TCRdb holds only the in-frame ones, with some missing. The table shows tens of thousands of clones, with 89% occurring only once. This CDR3 contains 13 residues. V lost 3 bases and J lost 1, with 6 bases in between. CDR1 MNHNS and CDR2 SASEGT come from the germline V gene. The sequence came from a man younger than 40 in good health and CMV-seropositive. The V and J genes are TRBV6-1 and TRBJ1-1, with a weak D call TRBD1 (5 bases). Sequences were obtained from PBMCs. CDR3: CASSDRANTEAFF. For the CDR3, the DNA is TGTGCCAGCAGTGACAGGGCGAACACTGAAGCTTTCTTT.